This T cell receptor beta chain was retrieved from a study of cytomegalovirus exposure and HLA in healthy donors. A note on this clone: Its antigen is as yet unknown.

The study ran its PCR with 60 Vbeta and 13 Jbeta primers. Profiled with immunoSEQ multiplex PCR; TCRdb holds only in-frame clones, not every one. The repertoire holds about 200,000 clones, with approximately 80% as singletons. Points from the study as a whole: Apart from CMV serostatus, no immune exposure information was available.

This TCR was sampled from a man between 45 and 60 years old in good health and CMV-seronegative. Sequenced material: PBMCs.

CDR3 region: CASSEDPAGTGVHEQFF. CDR3 bases: TGTGCCAGCAGTGAAGACCCGGCTGGGACAGGGGTCCATGAGCAGTTCTTC. V usage is TRBV6-1 and J usage is TRBJ2-1; TRBD1 matches 10 bases. The CDR3 sequence is 17 residues long. Germline loops: CDR1 MNHNS, CDR2 SASEGT. Unmatched junction bases numbered 11, after V lost 1 base and J lost 8 bases.